The 23 T cell receptor beta chains below all came from one sample that was sequenced in a study of blood T cells in healthy people across ages. Combining a sample-barcoded 5' primer with a J-beta primer mix, a second PCR ran for roughly 7 to 12 cycles. TCRdb independently ran MiXCR on the 5' RACE reads; one entry per CDR3 protein. Of approximately 670,000 distinct CDR3 sequences listed, 40% to 45% are singletons. The sequenced sample was blood. Receptor source: an elderly man in good health.

This clonotype was detected a few times. The V gene is TRBV7-2, the J gene TRBJ2-7; no firm D call. V lost 5 bases and J lost 2, with 7 bases in between. CDR3 size: 12 residues. Germline CDR1 is SGHTA and CDR2 is FQGNSA. The CDR3 reads CASSTSTYEQYF. CDR3 sequence (DNA): TGTGCCAGCAGCACCTCCACCTACGAGCAGTACTTC.

The chain uses TRBV27 and TRBJ1-6, with D unresolved. CDR3 length: 16 amino acids. The germline V gene has CDR1 MNHEY and CDR2 SMNVEV (reference sequence). Trimming took off 7 bases at V and 0 bases at J, with 13 bases between the two ends. The DNA of the CDR3 is TGTGCCAGCACCCTTAACCGAGTCTCCTATAATTCACCCCTCCACTTT. Its translation: CASTLNRVSYNSPLHF.

Worth noting for this clonotype: The junction differs from germline at one of its ends, possibly a read error. The chain couples TRBV27 to TRBJ2-3, with 8 bases aligning to TRBD2. CDR3 length: 15 amino acids. Germline-derived CDR1 and CDR2 are MNHEY and SMNVEV (reference sequence). The CDR3 region is CACSPTSGSTDTQYF. For the CDR3, the DNA is TGTGCCTGCAGTCCCACTAGCGGTAGCACAGATACGCAGTATTTT.

V usage is TRBV10-3 and J usage is TRBJ2-7; the match to TRBD1 covers 9 bases. The CDR3 spans 12 residues. The J segment lost 6 bases and the V segment lost 6 bases, leaving 3 bases of the junction unmatched. The germline V gene has CDR1 ENHRY and CDR2 SYGVKD. CDR3 region: CAIRQTGGEQYF. The CDR3, as DNA: TGTGCCATCAGACAGACAGGGGGCGAGCAGTACTTC.

This sequence joins TRBV6-6 and TRBJ2-3; possibly TRBD1 for D (6 bases). V shed 2 bases and J shed 3 bases, with 18 bases lying between them. Per germline, CDR1 MNHNY and CDR2 SVGAGI (reference sequence). The CDR3 totals 17 residues. In nucleotides, the CDR3 is TGTGCCAGCAGTTACGGGCTAATGGGGGCCAGGACAGATACGCAGTATTTT. Protein: CASSYGLMGARTDTQYF.

This clonotype was picked up many times. V gene TRBV27 combines with J gene TRBJ2-7; D call uncertain. Deletions cut 3 bases from V and 5 bases from J, with 11 bases between. The length of the CDR3 is 13 residues. Per the germline V gene, CDR1 is MNHEY and CDR2 is SMNVEV (reference sequence). The CDR3 loop reads CASSFTPLNEQYF. The CDR3 DNA sequence: TGTGCCAGCAGTTTCACCCCTTTGAACGAGCAGTACTTC.

The rearrangement links TRBV14 to TRBJ1-2, with 7 positions matching TRBD1. The CDR3 runs 16 residues. CDR1 is SGHDN, CDR2 FVKESK, per germline. Trimming removed 4 bases from V and 4 bases from J; junction bases left unmatched: 12. The CDR3 DNA reads TGTGCCAGCAGCCCTCGAACAGGGGACGGTTTCTATGGCTACACCTTC. It specifies CASSPRTGDGFYGYTF.

The chain carries TRBV7-2 and TRBJ1-5; D ambiguous. The length of the CDR3 is 13 residues. V shed 1 base and J shed 9 bases, with 10 bases lying between them. Germline lookup yields CDR1 SGHTA and CDR2 FQGNSA. The CDR3 spells CASSLGSERPQHF. DNA of the CDR3: TGTGCCAGCAGCTTAGGGTCGGAACGGCCCCAGCATTTT.

DNA for the CDR3: TGCGCCAGCAGCTTCGGGAGGGTCAGCTCTGGGGCCAACGTCCTGACTTTC. This codes for CASSFGRVSSGANVLTF. V gene TRBV5-1 combines with J gene TRBJ2-6, with TRBD2 matching over 8 bases. V was clipped by 2 bases and J by 0 bases; unmatched bases: 4. Per the germline V gene, CDR1 is SGHRS and CDR2 is YFSETQ. The CDR3 runs to 17 residues.

This clonotype has a handful of counts. The gene calls are TRBV3-1 and TRBJ2-3, with 11 bases aligning to TRBD2. The CDR3 is made up of 17 amino acids. Germline values: CDR1 LGHDT, CDR2 YNNKEL (reference sequence). Unmatched junction bases numbered 10, after V lost 3 bases and J lost 5 bases. DNA for the CDR3: TGTGCCAGCAGCCACAGTAGCGGGGGGGCCGAGGAAGATACGCAGTATTTT. It codes for CASSHSSGGAEEDTQYF.

This clonotype was seen a few times. The rearrangement links TRBV12-3 or TRBV12-4 to TRBJ2-7; 10 nucleotides align to TRBD1. CDR3 length equals 15 residues. With 4 bases clipped from V and 3 bases from J, the junction kept 6 bases outside the gene matches. CDR3 in DNA: TGTGCCAGCAGTTCGGGACAGGGGATCGGCTACGAGCAGTACTTC. Its translation: CASSSGQGIGYEQYF.

The chain recombines TRBV5-1 with TRBJ2-1, with TRBD2 matching over 12 bases. The CDR3 contains 18 residues. Germline values: CDR1 SGHRS, CDR2 YFSETQ. The junction had 14 bases not matched to a gene; V was cut back by 0 bases and J by 10 bases. The CDR3, as DNA: TGCGCCAGCAGCTTGGGGACTAGCGGGGAGACCTGGGGGAGAGAGCAGTTCTTC. Protein: CASSLGTSGETWGREQFF.

This clonotype was seen a handful of times. The genes are TRBV6-1 and TRBJ1-1, with 7 bases that match TRBD1. Germline-derived CDR1 and CDR2 are MNHNS and SASEGT. J was trimmed by 1 base and V by 6 bases; bases with no gene match: 14. The CDR3 is 17 residues long. CDR3 amino acids: CASRRTRQGRQNTEAFF. The CDR3 nucleotides read TGTGCCAGCAGAAGAACCAGACAGGGACGGCAGAACACTGAAGCTTTCTTT.

Worth noting for this clonotype: A much larger clone sits a single nucleotide away, making a read error possible. This CDR3 is CSVGGPLTDAQYF. The CDR3 nucleotides are TGCAGCGTTGGAGGGCCCCTCACAGATGCGCAGTATTTT. The chain recombines TRBV29-1 with TRBJ2-3, with D maybe TRBD2 (5 bases). In germline, CDR1 is SQVTM, CDR2 ANQGSEA. This CDR3 comprises 13 residues.

This clonotype has just one count. The gene calls are TRBV12-3 or TRBV12-4 and TRBJ2-4, with D uncertain. V dropped 5 bases and J dropped 9 bases, with 11 bases sitting between them. The CDR3 contains 12 residues. The CDR3 here is CASSLSSGIQYF. CDR3 nucleotides: TGTGCCAGCAGTCTCTCCTCCGGCATTCAGTACTTC.

The chain joins TRBV4-1 to TRBJ2-1; weak D call: TRBD1 (7 bases). Germline CDR1 is MGHRA and CDR2 is YSYEKL. CDR3 length: 16 amino acids. V was cut by 1 base and J by 10 bases, with 20 bases left in between. DNA of the CDR3: TGCGCCAGCAGCCAAGCAGGCGGGACAGCTTTTTACGAGCAGTTCTTC. This translates into CASSQAGGTAFYEQFF.

The V gene is TRBV6-4, the J gene TRBJ1-1; no firm D call. The germline CDR1 and CDR2 sequences are MRHNA and SNTAGT. Trimming stripped 2 bases from V and 1 base from J, with 8 bases between. This CDR3 has 14 residues. The CDR3 DNA follows: TGTGCCAGCAGTGACGGGTGGCAGAACACTGAAGCTTTCTTT. Amino acid sequence: CASSDGWQNTEAFF.

This clonotype came up a few times. V is TRBV6-2 or TRBV6-3 and J is TRBJ2-3, with 9 bases that match TRBD2. V gave up 6 bases and J gave up 0 bases; unmatched junction bases: 13. Germline CDR1 MNHEY, CDR2 SVGEGT. The CDR3 covers 18 residues. The CDR3 reads CASRTSSGGPTSTDTQYF. The CDR3, as DNA: TGTGCCAGCAGAACAAGTAGCGGGGGCCCTACAAGCACAGATACGCAGTATTTT.

DNA of the CDR3: TGTGCCAGCACCATACATGGGGCAGGGCAGTACTTC. It specifies CASTIHGAGQYF. The chain links TRBV12-3 or TRBV12-4 to TRBJ2-5, with TRBD1 as a possible D gene (5 bases). V shed 7 bases and J shed 11 bases, with 17 bases lying between them. This CDR3 has 12 amino acids.

The rearrangement links TRBV7-8 to TRBJ2-1, with no clear D. V was clipped by 1 base and J by 0 bases, with 7 bases between them. The CDR3 runs 15 residues. Germline assignment: CDR1 SGHVS and CDR2 FQNEAQ. CDR3 DNA sequence: TGTGCCAGCAGCTTAGGGAAGAGCTCCTACAATGAGCAGTTCTTC. Residues: CASSLGKSSYNEQFF.

The table lists this clonotype with a few counts. The rearrangement uses TRBV7-3 and TRBJ2-1; 7 bases agree with TRBD2. There are 14 residues in the CDR3. The germline CDR1 and CDR2 sequences are SGHTA and FQGTGA. The V and J ends lost 1 base and 7 bases, in that order; junction bases with no gene match: 4. CDR3 in amino acids: CASSLSGSRNEQFF. Here the CDR3 DNA reads TGTGCCAGCAGCTTAAGCGGGAGCAGGAATGAGCAGTTCTTC.

V usage is TRBV5-1 and J usage is TRBJ2-1; no firm D call. The germline V and J ends were trimmed by 0 bases and 10 bases, with 11 bases remaining between them. The length of the CDR3 is 13 residues. Germline CDR1 reads SGHRS; CDR2 reads YFSETQ. This CDR3 is CASSLAVNGEQFF. The CDR3 DNA sequence: TGCGCCAGCAGCTTGGCGGTAAACGGGGAGCAGTTCTTC. The full variable domain, completed using reference TRBV5-1 and TRBJ2-1, is KAGVTQTPRYLIKTRGQQVTLSCSPISGHRSVSWYQQTPGQGLQFLFEYFSETQRNKGNFPGRFSGRQFSNSRSEMNVSTLELGDSALYLCASSLAVNGEQFFGPGTRLTVL.

This clonotype was picked up a small number of times. This CDR3 is CASSELTGRTNTEAFF. CDR3 in DNA: TGTGCCAGCAGTGAACTGACAGGGAGAACCAACACTGAAGCTTTCTTT. The chain recombines TRBV6-1 with TRBJ1-1; 7 nucleotides line up with TRBD1. Germline values: CDR1 MNHNS, CDR2 SASEGT. V gave up 2 bases and J gave up 2 bases; unmatched junction bases: 8. This CDR3 comprises 16 residues.